A selection of T cell receptor beta chains follows, all from one sample in a study of CD8+ T cells in alopecia areata. TCRdb keeps only in-frame clones here, not all; method: immunoSEQ multiplex PCR. Here the sample spans about 64,000 clones, 46% being singletons. The material sequenced was CD8+ T cells sorted from blood, taken at approximately week 37, from a patient treated with tofacitinib. Source of these receptors: a human donor with alopecia areata. Both conserved end residues are trimmed from each CDR3.

TRBJ2-7,TRBV9,ASSVHWGGNEQY
TRBJ2-7,TRBV29-1,SVPGQGSIEQY
TRBJ2-3,TRBV30,AWSALADGIDTQY
TRBJ1-5,TRBV6-1,ASSETGSPGQPQH
TRBJ2-5,TRBV27,ATITKETQY
TRBJ2-7,TRBV29-1,SVLAGGGEQY
TRBJ2-5,TRBV28,ASSPGFSETQY
TRBJ2-3,TRBV29-1,SVWARGTQY
TRBJ2-5,TRBV7-2,ASSLAGTLETQY
TRBJ1-5,TRBV10-2,ASSAQLDPRTLVSNQPQH
TRBJ2-7,TRBV30,AWTQTQAGGEQY
TRBJ2-3,TRBV15,ATSSGREWGSTDTQY
TRBJ2-5,TRBV29-1,SVEAPGVGGPD
TRBJ1-1,TRBV7-6,ASSLAGPGLSEAF
TRBJ1-2,TRBV4-1,ASSQDRTANYGYT
TRBJ2-5,TRBV13,ASRGGAQETQY
TRBJ2-1,TRBV29-1,SVLTSGSPYNEQF
TRBJ2-4,TRBV5-1,ASSQGLAGEAKNIQY
TRBJ1-2,TRBV29-1,SVPPGTGPSGYT
TRBJ1-1,TRBV10-2,ASSESTEAF
TRBJ2-7,TRBV27,ASSWDSRYEQY
TRBJ2-7,TRBV19,ATRPSNYEQY
TRBJ2-7,TRBV27,ASSLSSGSHEQY
TRBJ2-3,TRBV2,ASSAAGAGNRGTQY
TRBJ2-1,TRBV6-1,ASSAAGGSYNEQF
TRBJ2-5,TRBV9,ASSVVGGSQETQY
TRBJ2-1,TRBV11-2,ASSLGPGGYYNEQF
.,TRBV29-1,SVESGQGIDEQY
TRBJ1-2,TRBV7-9,ASSLTGGAYGYT
TRBJ2-5,TRBV18,ASSPAAGETQY